Following are 12 T cell receptor beta chains from one sample sequenced in a study of blood T cell repertoires in COVID-19. Assay: immunoSEQ multiplex PCR; the TCRdb copy retains only in-frame clones and omits some. The sample lists approximately 290,000 clones; about four fifths were seen once. Sequencing was performed on peripheral blood. These receptors all stem from a person between 65 and 80 years old with COVID-19, enrolled during active disease.

This clone showed up just once. The CDR3 DNA is TGTGCCAGCAGCGTAAACCAGGGCTCCTACGAGCAGTACTTC. Protein product: CASSVNQGSYEQYF. This chain uses TRBV9 with TRBJ2-7; TRBD1 is a possible D gene (5 bases). The CDR3 runs 14 residues. V was cut by 1 base and J by 0 bases, with 8 bases left in between. Germline V gene sequence: CDR1 SGDLS, CDR2 YYNGEE.

The V gene is TRBV10-3, the J gene TRBJ2-6, with D perhaps matching TRBD2 (5 bases). The V gene lost 0 bases and the J gene lost 1 base, with 10 bases spanning the gap. CDR1 ENHRY and CDR2 SYGVKD come from the germline V gene. The CDR3 covers 17 residues. The CDR3 region is CAISESISGSGANVLTF. CDR3 coding DNA: TGTGCCATCAGTGAGTCGATATCGGGGTCTGGGGCCAACGTCCTGACTTTC.

This rearrangement joins TRBV9 to TRBJ2-7; TRBD1 agrees at 8 bases. After removal of 0 bases from V and 3 bases from J, the junction contained 5 bases not matched to a gene. The CDR3 consists of 15 residues. CDR1 is SGDLS and CDR2 is YYNGEE in the germline V gene. CDR3 DNA: TGTGCCAGCAGCGTAGGCGACAGGGGCTTCTACGAGCAGTACTTC. Residues: CASSVGDRGFYEQYF.

This clone was found once. J is TRBJ1-1 and V is TRBV2, with D unclear. This CDR3 spans 13 amino acids. V lost 8 bases and J lost 0, with 10 bases in between. From germline, CDR1 is SNHLY and CDR2 FYNNEI. This CDR3 reads CASREIMNTEAFF. CDR3 coding DNA: TGTGCCAGCCGGGAGATCATGAACACTGAAGCTTTCTTT. Supplemented by reference TRBV2 and TRBJ1-1, the full variable domain reads EPEVTQTPSHQVTQMGQEVILRCVPISNHLYFYWYRQILGQKVEFLVSFYNNEISEKSEIFDDQFSVERPDGSNFTLKIRSTKLEDSAMYFCASREIMNTEAFFGQGTRLTVV.

This chain uses TRBV25-1 with TRBJ1-2; 10 bases align to TRBD1. Germline CDR1 and CDR2: MGHDK and SYGVNS. After removal of 2 bases from V and 8 bases from J, the junction contained 5 bases not matched to a gene. This CDR3 has 14 residues. DNA of the CDR3: TGTGCCAGCAGTGAACCGGGACAGGGGTTGGGCTACACCTTC. As protein: CASSEPGQGLGYTF.

This clone was observed a handful of times. The V call is TRBV4-2, the J call TRBJ2-2, with 10 bases aligning to TRBD1. This CDR3 comprises 15 residues. The V gene end was trimmed by 1 base and the J gene end by 6 bases; junction bases not matched to a gene: 2. Germline V gene lookup returns CDR1 LGHNA and CDR2 YNFKEQ. The CDR3, as DNA: TGTGCCAGCAGCCAAGGACAGGGGGCTGCCGGGGAGCTGTTTTTT. Residues: CASSQGQGAAGELFF.

The CDR3 loop reads CASSFRRGRGNTIYF. CDR3 sequence (DNA): TGTGCCAGCAGCTTCCGCAGGGGGCGAGGAAACACCATATATTTT. J is TRBJ1-3 and V is TRBV28; TRBD1 aligns across 8 bases. Trimming removed 6 bases from V and 4 bases from J; junction bases left unmatched: 8. CDR3 size: 15 residues. Per the germline V gene, CDR1 is MDHEN and CDR2 is SYDVKM.

Concerning this clone: At one boundary the junction diverges from the germline segment, which might be a read error. The same CDR3 is also encoded by other DNA sequences in this sample. The chain combines TRBV4-1 with TRBJ1-1; maybe TRBD1 (6 bases). Germline CDR1 is MGHRA and CDR2 is YSYEKL. The CDR3 consists of 13 residues. The CDR3 spells CASSQLQGSEAFF. The CDR3 DNA follows: TGCGCCAGTAGCCAACTACAGGGATCTGAAGCTTTCTTT.

The V gene is TRBV7-3, the J gene TRBJ2-6; 8 nucleotides agree with TRBD1. Per germline, CDR1 SGHTA and CDR2 FQGTGA. The CDR3 covers 13 residues. Trimming took 5 bases from V and 10 from J; bases not matched to a gene: 4. The CDR3: CASSINRGNVLTF. CDR3 DNA: TGTGCCAGCAGCATTAACAGGGGGAACGTCCTGACTTTC.

The J gene is TRBJ1-1, the V gene TRBV4-1; TRBD1 agrees at 7 bases. CDR1 is MGHRA and CDR2 is YSYEKL in the germline V gene. Trimming removed 4 bases from V and 4 bases from J; junction bases left unmatched: 6. The CDR3 covers 14 residues. The CDR3 sequence is CASSPGTARTEAFF. The CDR3 DNA is TGCGCCAGCAGCCCGGGGACAGCGCGCACTGAAGCTTTCTTT.

This chain joins TRBV28 and TRBJ2-2; 9 nucleotides match TRBD2. Germline CDR1 and CDR2: MDHEN and SYDVKM. CDR3 length equals 15 residues. V trimming: 3 bases; J trimming: 6 bases; junction bases outside the gene matches: 5. Here the CDR3 reads CASSLLAGGPGELFF. DNA of the CDR3: TGTGCCAGCAGTTTGCTTGCGGGAGGGCCCGGGGAGCTGTTTTTT.

This chain joins TRBV29-1 and TRBJ2-5; 10 nucleotides line up with TRBD1. Germline V gene sequence: CDR1 SQVTM, CDR2 ANQGSEA. Losses at the gene ends were 3 bases for V and 5 bases for J; bases not matched to a gene: 3. The CDR3 runs 13 residues. This CDR3 reads CSVETGGAETQYF. The CDR3 DNA sequence: TGCAGCGTTGAGACAGGGGGCGCGGAGACCCAGTACTTC.